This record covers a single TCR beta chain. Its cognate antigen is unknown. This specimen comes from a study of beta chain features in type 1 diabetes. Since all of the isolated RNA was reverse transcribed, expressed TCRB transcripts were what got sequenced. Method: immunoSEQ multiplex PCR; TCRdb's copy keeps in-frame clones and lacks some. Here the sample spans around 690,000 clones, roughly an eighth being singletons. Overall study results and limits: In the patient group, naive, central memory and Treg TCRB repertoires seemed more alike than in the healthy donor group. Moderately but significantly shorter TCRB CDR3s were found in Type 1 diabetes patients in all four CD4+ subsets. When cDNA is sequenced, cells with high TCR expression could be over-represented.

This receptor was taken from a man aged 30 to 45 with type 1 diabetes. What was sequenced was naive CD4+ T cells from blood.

In DNA form, the CDR3 reads TGTGCCAGCAGCTTACTAAACAGGGCCGGGGAGCTGTTTTTT. As protein: CASSLLNRAGELFF. This sequence joins TRBV5-4 and TRBJ2-2, with D tentatively TRBD1 (6 bases). Germline V gene data show CDR1 as SGHNT and CDR2 as YYREEE (reference sequence). CDR3 length equals 14 residues. V lost 2 bases to trimming and J lost 6 bases, with 11 bases between them.